A single sample gave rise to the 17 T cell receptor beta chains below, sequenced in a study of blood T cells in healthy people across ages. Through a sample-barcoded 5' primer and a J-beta primer mix, a second PCR was run for 7 to 11 cycles. TCRdb analysed the 5' RACE reads with MiXCR anew, one entry per CDR3 protein. The sample has 750,000 or so distinct CDR3 sequences, just under 25% seen once; the top ten hold 9.4%. The sample was also reused in another study, on T cells of mothers and their children.

The sample comprised blood. The receptors shown here come from a boy between 5 and 17 years old in good health.

The CDR3: CASSQVSSVYEQFF. In DNA, the CDR3 is TGTGCCAGCAGCCAAGTGTCTTCCGTTTATGAGCAGTTCTTC. The genes are TRBV4-2 and TRBJ2-5; D remains unclear. The last part of the DNA fits TRBJ2-1 better; the J call may be wrong. This CDR3 has 14 amino acids. CDR1 is LGHNA, CDR2 YNFKEQ, per germline.

J is TRBJ1-2 and V is TRBV20-1; TRBD1 might be the D (6 bases). This CDR3 has 14 amino acids. Looked up from germline, CDR1 is DFQATT and CDR2 is SNEGSKA (reference sequence). V was shortened by 1 base and J by 6 bases, with 15 bases between the two germline ends. The CDR3 bases are TGCAGTGCTAGAGGAAACAGGGAGTTTGATGGCTACACCTTC. It encodes CSARGNREFDGYTF.

About this clonotype itself: A read error may produce the germline difference seen at one junction end. The chain links TRBV4-1 to TRBJ2-3; possibly TRBD1 or TRBD2 for D (6 bases each). The CDR3 spans 16 residues. CDR1 MGHRA and CDR2 YSYEKL come from the germline V gene. In nucleotides, the CDR3 is TGCGCCAGCACCCAAGTGGGTGGGGGGCAGGGAGATACGCAGTATTTT. Translation gives CASTQVGGGQGDTQYF.

The chain couples TRBV3-1 to TRBJ1-1, with D maybe TRBD1 (6 bases). Germline-derived CDR1 and CDR2 are LGHDT and YNNKEL (reference sequence). The CDR3 is 16 residues long. V was trimmed by 2 bases and J by 4 bases, leaving 17 bases between them. The CDR3 loop reads CASSQRSVTGGTEAFF. DNA for the CDR3: TGTGCCAGCAGCCAACGCTCAGTGACAGGAGGCACTGAAGCTTTCTTT.

This chain links TRBV7-9 with TRBJ1-4; D is unresolved. V gave up 6 bases and J gave up 7 bases, with 15 bases separating them. The CDR3 is made up of 14 amino acids. Per germline, CDR1 SEHNR and CDR2 FQNEAQ (reference sequence). The CDR3 spells CASSPPWAVEKLFF. The CDR3 region has the DNA TGTGCCAGCAGTCCTCCCTGGGCAGTTGAAAAACTGTTTTTT.

There are a few counts of this clonotype. The chain combines TRBV7-9 with TRBJ2-7, with 10 bases matching TRBD2. The CDR3 spans 13 residues. Trimming at V came to 5 bases and at J to 4 bases, leaving 2 bases not matched to a gene. The germline V gene encodes CDR1 SEHNR and CDR2 FQNEAQ (reference sequence). This CDR3 reads CASSTSGKYEQYF. The CDR3 DNA sequence: TGTGCCAGCAGCACTAGCGGGAAGTACGAGCAGTACTTC. The variable domain in full, with the rest retrieved from reference TRBV7-9 and TRBJ2-7, is DTGVSQNPRHKITKRGQNVTFRCDPISEHNRLYWYRQTLGQGPEFLTYFQNEAQLEKSRLLSDRFSAERPKGSFSTLEIQRTEQGDSAMYLCASSTSGKYEQYFGPGTRLTVT.

The J gene is TRBJ1-1, the V gene TRBV7-2; 7 bases map to TRBD1. The V gene end was trimmed by 5 bases and the J gene end by 4 bases; junction bases not matched to a gene: 10. The CDR3 has 15 residues. The germline V gene encodes CDR1 SGHTA and CDR2 FQGNSA. CDR3 region: CASSHPGAGGTEAFF. In DNA form, the CDR3 reads TGTGCCAGCAGCCACCCGGGGGCAGGGGGCACTGAAGCTTTCTTT.

This clonotype was observed a handful of times. V and J are TRBV3-1 and TRBJ2-5; 9 positions match TRBD2. The CDR3 runs to 15 residues. V dropped 4 bases and J dropped 5; count of bases not matched to a gene: 8. Germline CDR1 reads LGHDT; CDR2 reads YNNKEL (reference sequence). The DNA of the CDR3 is TGTGCCAGCAGCCCATCTAGCGGGACATGGGAGACCCAGTACTTC. Amino acids: CASSPSSGTWETQYF.

The chain combines TRBV6-5 with TRBJ2-3; TRBD2 matches 13 bases. With V trimmed by 2 bases and J by 4 bases, 18 bases remained unmatched. Germline lookup yields CDR1 MNHEY and CDR2 SVGAGI. The CDR3 length is 21 residues. This CDR3 is CASSYPTSWTSGSHRADTQYF. The DNA for the CDR3 is TGTGCCAGCAGTTACCCGACTTCGTGGACTAGCGGGAGTCATCGCGCAGATACGCAGTATTTT.

This clonotype has a handful of counts. This rearrangement joins TRBV24-1 to TRBJ1-4; 10 positions match TRBD1. CDR3 length: 14 amino acids. V gave up 4 bases and J gave up 6 bases; unmatched junction bases: 1. CDR1 is KGHDR, CDR2 SFDVKD, per germline. The CDR3 sequence: CATSEGQGYEKLFF. CDR3 DNA: TGTGCCACCAGTGAGGGACAGGGGTATGAAAAACTGTTTTTT.

This chain links TRBV5-8 with TRBJ2-3; 7 bases map to TRBD1. From germline, CDR1 is SGHTS and CDR2 YDEGEE. V was pared by 1 base and J by 3 bases, with 8 bases of the junction left unmatched. This CDR3 is built from 16 residues. The CDR3 DNA reads TGTGCCAGCAGCTTGCGCGTAGGGGGCCTTACAGATACGCAGTATTTT. Translated, it gives CASSLRVGGLTDTQYF.

The chain has TRBV6-1 and TRBJ2-7, with D possibly TRBD1 on 7 matching bases. The CDR3 runs 13 residues. V was clipped by 7 bases and J by 7 bases, with 17 bases between them. Per germline, CDR1 MNHNS and CDR2 SASEGT. Here the CDR3 reads CASTQGGPIEQYF. The CDR3 DNA follows: TGTGCCAGCACTCAGGGGGGACCGATTGAGCAGTACTTC.

The chain combines TRBV5-1 with TRBJ2-5; no firm D call. Germline lookup yields CDR1 SGHRS and CDR2 YFSETQ. The CDR3 consists of 13 residues. V lost 0 bases to trimming and J lost 5 bases, with 8 bases between them. CDR3 sequence reads: CASSLVELETQYF. CDR3 sequence (DNA): TGCGCCAGCAGCTTGGTGGAATTGGAGACCCAGTACTTC.

This clonotype was recorded a few times. The chain recombines TRBV20-1 with TRBJ2-4; 7 bases match TRBD2. The CDR3 length is 14 residues. The germline CDR1 and CDR2 sequences are DFQATT and SNEGSKA (reference sequence). After removal of 5 bases from V and 5 bases from J, the junction contained 9 bases not matched to a gene. The CDR3 DNA reads TGCAGTGCTCAACCCGGGGGGAGAGAAAACATTCAGTACTTC. Protein sequence: CSAQPGGRENIQYF.

A few counts support this clonotype. This chain uses TRBV20-1 with TRBJ2-5; 8 bases are shared with TRBD1. Germline trimming cut 4 bases from V and 5 bases from J; bases unmatched to any gene: 12. The length of the CDR3 is 15 residues. Germline CDR1 is DFQATT and CDR2 is SNEGSKA (reference sequence). CDR3 residues: CSATKPYRGAETQYF. The DNA for the CDR3 is TGCAGTGCTACAAAACCATACAGGGGGGCCGAGACCCAGTACTTC.

CDR3 protein: CSSKSTNYGYTF. For the CDR3, the DNA is TGCAGTTCAAAGTCCACAAACTATGGCTACACCTTC. This rearrangement joins TRBV20-1 to TRBJ1-2, with D uncertain. CDR1 DFQATT and CDR2 SNEGSKA come from the germline V gene (reference sequence). CDR3 length equals 12 residues. The V and J ends lost 8 bases and 2 bases respectively, with 12 bases between them.

This clonotype was seen more than once but under ten times. The genes are TRBV7-9 and TRBJ2-5; D gene uncertain. The J call may be faulty, since TRBJ2-1 better matches the DNA end. The CDR3 has 14 amino acids. Germline V gives CDR1 SEHNR, CDR2 FQNEAQ (reference sequence). The CDR3, as DNA: TGTGCCAGCAGCCACGCTGGGGTGGGTGATGAGCAGTTCTTC. This translates into CASSHAGVGDEQFF.